The clone carrying this T cell receptor (beta chain) was recorded many times. As yet, its antigen is unknown. The data were taken from a study of glioma-infiltrating T cells. Study findings and constraints: Only very few CDR3 sequences appeared in both tissue and blood. Tissue-blood divergence was below expectation in non-neoplastic patients, above in gliomas.

Amplification of TCR alpha and beta CDR3 regions from RNA used iRepertoire nested multiplex PCR. Input was roughly 100-450 ng of tissue mRNA or PBMC total RNA. A single record per CDR3 protein comes from TCRdb applying MiXCR to the multiplex PCR reads. The table lists 150,000 to 200,000 distinct CDR3 sequences, 32% of them singletons, with 20% in the top ten. Trimming stripped 7 bases from V and 1 base from J, with 13 bases between. The germline CDR1 and CDR2 sequences are SQVTM and ANQGSEA. This CDR3 is 13 amino acids long. J is TRBJ1-1 and V is TRBV29-1; D is uncertain. The sequenced material came from glioma tissue, nonneoplastic brain tissue, or PBMCs (not recorded which). The receptor's source is a human donor with low-grade glioma or glioblastoma, undergoing nonglioma brain surgery, or in good health (not recorded which). The CDR3 bases are TGCAGCGAAAGGGAGAGACGGAACACTGAAGCTTTCTTT. Translating it yields CSERERRNTEAFF.